Below are 16 T cell receptor beta chains sequenced from a single sample in a study of T-cell reconstitution after alpha-beta-depleted transplantation in children. TCRbeta library preparation incorporated unique molecular identifiers. TCRdb reprocessed the PCR reads with MiXCR, giving one entry per CDR3 protein. The repertoire consists of roughly 400,000 distinct CDR3 sequences, with roughly 22% occurring once and the leading ten covering over 3.5%. The sequences come from PBMCs from the stem cell graft donor, collected from the stem cell graft. The receptors shown here come from a human donor who donated a stem cell graft to a child with acute myeloid leukemia.

This clonotype has a count of ten or more. This chain's CDR3 is CSSSPGTSDTDTQYF. The CDR3 bases are TGCAGCAGCTCCCCCGGGACTAGCGACACAGATACGCAGTATTTT. The chain carries TRBV29-1 and TRBJ2-3, with TRBD2 matching over 10 bases. CDR1 is SQVTM and CDR2 is ANQGSEA in the germline V gene. V shed 8 bases and J 2 bases; nucleotides not matched to a gene: 10. The CDR3 extends over 15 amino acids.

This clonotype showed up just a few times. The J gene is TRBJ1-4, the V gene TRBV2; 7 bases map to TRBD1. The CDR3 sequence is 17 residues long. CDR1 is SNHLY and CDR2 is FYNNEI in the germline V gene. Trimming cost V 4 bases and J 4 bases; bases outside gene matches: 12. CDR3 DNA sequence: TGTGCCAGCAGTGCAATGACTCCGGGACAGATTAATGAAAAACTGTTTTTT. Translated: CASSAMTPGQINEKLFF. The whole variable domain, remainder taken from reference TRBV2 and TRBJ1-4, is EPEVTQTPSHQVTQMGQEVILRCVPISNHLYFYWYRQILGQKVEFLVSFYNNEISEKSEIFDDQFSVERPDGSNFTLKIRSTKLEDSAMYFCASSAMTPGQINEKLFFGSGTQLSVL.

This clonotype was recorded at least ten times. The chain links TRBV12-3 or TRBV12-4 to TRBJ2-1, with TRBD2 as a possible D gene (6 bases). The CDR3 consists of 12 residues. Trimming cost V 6 bases and J 10 bases, with 13 bases left between them. The CDR3 loop reads CASSWDFREQFF. In nucleotides, the CDR3 is TGTGCCAGCAGCTGGGACTTTAGGGAGCAGTTCTTC.

V usage is TRBV7-2 and J usage is TRBJ2-5; D tentatively fits TRBD1 or TRBD2 (5 bases each). Deletions cut 0 bases from V and 5 bases from J, with 22 bases between. This CDR3 contains 18 residues. Germline V gene data show CDR1 as SGHTA and CDR2 as FQGNSA. This CDR3 reads CASSLAGALRLLRETQYF. Written as DNA, the CDR3 is TGTGCCAGCAGCTTAGCCGGGGCACTCCGACTGTTGAGGGAGACCCAGTACTTC.

V gene TRBV28 combines with J gene TRBJ1-5, with D possibly TRBD1 on 6 matching bases. This CDR3 region has 18 residues. Trimming stripped 3 bases from V and 2 bases from J, with 20 bases between. Looked up from germline, CDR1 is MDHEN and CDR2 is SYDVKM. The DNA of the CDR3 is TGTGCCAGCAGTTTCAGGGGTATTTCGGCCTTAGGCAATCAGCCCCAGCATTTT. Translated, it gives CASSFRGISALGNQPQHF.

This clonotype has more than one count but fewer than ten. The genes are TRBV20-1 and TRBJ2-4; D is perhaps TRBD2 (5 bases). V shed 5 bases and J shed 0 bases, with 8 bases lying between them. Per the germline V gene, CDR1 is DFQATT and CDR2 is SNEGSKA (reference sequence). CDR3 size: 13 residues. The CDR3: CSARGRAKNIQYF. The DNA of the CDR3 is TGCAGTGCTCGTGGGAGAGCCAAAAACATTCAGTACTTC.

This chain joins TRBV5-1 and TRBJ1-3, with TRBD1 identical over 7 bases. V was pared by 0 bases and J by 1 base, with 4 bases of the junction left unmatched. The CDR3 is 16 residues long. From germline, CDR1 is SGHRS and CDR2 YFSETQ. The CDR3 spells CASSLEGQTSGNTIYF. CDR3 nucleotides: TGCGCCAGCAGCTTGGAGGGACAGACGTCTGGAAACACCATATATTTT.

The V and J genes are TRBV20-1 and TRBJ2-1; D is possibly TRBD2 (6 bases). The germline V gene has CDR1 DFQATT and CDR2 SNEGSKA (reference sequence). Trimming removed 3 bases from V and 12 bases from J, with 24 bases in between. This CDR3 comprises 15 residues. CDR3 sequence: CSASRTLYRDGGQFF. In DNA form, the CDR3 reads TGCAGTGCTAGCCGGACCCTGTATAGGGACGGGGGGCAGTTCTTC.

The chain uses TRBV11-2 and TRBJ2-3, with D possibly TRBD2 on 5 matching bases. CDR1 is SGHAT and CDR2 is FQNNGV in the germline V gene. V dropped 8 bases and J dropped 2 bases, with 17 bases sitting between them. The length of the CDR3 is 15 residues. CDR3 in DNA: TGTGCCAGCTCAGAGGAGGAGTTTCACACAGATACGCAGTATTTT. This gives the protein CASSEEEFHTDTQYF.

V and J are TRBV28 and TRBJ2-7, with a weak D call TRBD1 (7 bases). V was shortened by 6 bases and J by 4 bases, with 10 bases between the two germline ends. Germline V gene data show CDR1 as MDHEN and CDR2 as SYDVKM. The CDR3 runs 12 residues. CDR3 DNA sequence: TGTGCCAGCAGGACAGGGAGGTACGAGCAGTACTTC. Residues: CASRTGRYEQYF.

Concerning this clonotype: A junction end diverges from the germline sequence, so it may reflect a read error. This chain joins TRBV10-3 and TRBJ1-5; D is ambiguous. Germline V gene lookup returns CDR1 ENHRY and CDR2 SYGVKD. This CDR3 comprises 12 residues. This CDR3 reads CAISESGQPHHF. In nucleotides, the CDR3 is TGTGCCATCAGTGAGTCTGGTCAGCCCCACCATTTT.

This clonotype was observed a handful of times. The chain is built from TRBV12-3 or TRBV12-4 and TRBJ2-1; TRBD1 aligns across 7 bases. This CDR3 is built from 14 residues. The V and J ends lost 4 bases and 2 bases, in that order; junction bases with no gene match: 2. CDR3: CASSSGQTYNEQFF. The CDR3 coding sequence is TGTGCCAGCAGTTCGGGACAGACCTACAATGAGCAGTTCTTC.

The V gene is TRBV28, the J gene TRBJ2-1, with D tentatively TRBD1 (6 bases). Germline lookup yields CDR1 MDHEN and CDR2 SYDVKM. The CDR3 consists of 12 residues. This chain's CDR3 is CGAGASYNEQFF. CDR3 bases: TGTGGTGCAGGGGCCTCCTACAATGAGCAGTTCTTC.

The chain recombines TRBV5-1 with TRBJ2-5; 15 bases match TRBD2. Germline V gene sequence: CDR1 SGHRS, CDR2 YFSETQ. The CDR3 contains 16 residues. V was pared by 2 bases and J by 3 bases, with 2 bases of the junction left unmatched. In nucleotides, the CDR3 is TGCGCCAGCAGCTTAAGGACTAGCGGGAGGGAAGAGACCCAGTACTTC. Its translation is CASSLRTSGREETQYF.

The CDR3 here is CASSFERAPDTQYF. The DNA of the CDR3 is TGTGCCAGCAGTTTCGAAAGGGCCCCCGATACGCAGTATTTT. This chain joins TRBV12-3 or TRBV12-4 and TRBJ2-3; no definite D call. This CDR3 contains 14 residues. The V gene lost 3 bases and the J gene lost 6 bases, with 13 bases spanning the gap.

This clonotype has a handful of counts. The chain recombines TRBV7-6 with TRBJ2-1; 8 bases match TRBD1. The germline V gene has CDR1 SGHVS and CDR2 FNYEAQ. The CDR3 is made up of 15 amino acids. Trimming cost V 2 bases and J 7 bases; bases outside gene matches: 7. The CDR3 sequence is CASSLIGTGGNEQFF. The CDR3 region has the DNA TGTGCCAGCAGCTTAATCGGAACAGGGGGAAATGAGCAGTTCTTC.